These 25 T cell receptor beta chains originate from one sample sequenced in a study of technical replicates of blood from a few donors. Method: immunoSEQ multiplex PCR; TCRdb's copy keeps in-frame clones and lacks some. This table holds about 83,000 clones, about 95% found once. The sequenced sample consisted of T cells isolated from PBMCs. Every receptor here comes from a human donor in good health.

This clone was seen more than once but under ten times. The rearrangement joins TRBV9 to TRBJ1-1; weak D call: TRBD1 (5 bases). V was cut by 7 bases and J by 2 bases, with 12 bases left in between. The V gene's germline CDR1 is SGDLS and CDR2 YYNGEE. This CDR3 has 13 residues. The CDR3 sequence: CASGRVPNTEAFF. The CDR3 DNA is TGTGCCAGCGGCAGGGTTCCAAACACTGAAGCTTTCTTT.

The chain has TRBV5-6 and TRBJ1-3; weak D call: TRBD1 (6 bases). The ends were cut back, 4 bases at V and 0 bases at J, with 11 bases in the middle. This CDR3 spans 15 amino acids. Looked up from germline, CDR1 is SGHDT and CDR2 is YYEEEE. The CDR3 region is CASSEVGASGNTIYF. The CDR3 nucleotides read TGTGCCAGCAGCGAGGTGGGGGCCTCTGGAAACACCATATATTTT. The full variable domain, completed using reference TRBV5-6 and TRBJ1-3, is DAGVTQSPTHLIKTRGQQVTLRCSPKSGHDTVSWYQQALGQGPQFIFQYYEEEERQRGNFPDRFSGHQFPNYSSELNVNALLLGDSALYLCASSEVGASGNTIYFGEGSWLTVV.

The chain employs TRBV7-7 and TRBJ2-2; perhaps TRBD2 as D (5 bases). CDR1 and CDR2 (germline): SSHAT, FNYEAQ (reference sequence). Trimming removed 1 base at V and 1 base at J, with 7 bases between. The CDR3 contains 15 residues. The CDR3 protein is CASSLDAGNTGELFF. CDR3 DNA sequence: TGTGCCAGCAGCTTAGATGCGGGGAACACCGGGGAGCTGTTTTTT.

CDR3 loop: CASSQGPSGIYEQYF. The CDR3 DNA reads TGCGCCAGCAGCCAAGGTCCTAGCGGGATCTACGAGCAGTACTTC. V gene TRBV4-1 combines with J gene TRBJ2-7; 9 bases agree with TRBD2. Germline assignment: CDR1 MGHRA and CDR2 YSYEKL. The V segment lost 1 base and the J segment 3 bases; nucleotides outside the gene matches: 4. This CDR3 is 15 amino acids long.

V gene TRBV27 combines with J gene TRBJ2-1, with 8 bases matching TRBD1. In germline, CDR1 is MNHEY, CDR2 SMNVEV (reference sequence). The ends lost 3 bases at V and 4 bases at J; junction bases unmatched: 8. The CDR3 runs 16 residues. Here the CDR3 reads CASSFGVDREYNEQFF. CDR3 in DNA: TGTGCCAGCAGTTTTGGAGTGGACAGGGAGTACAATGAGCAGTTCTTC.

The chain is built from TRBV5-6 and TRBJ2-7; possible D gene TRBD1, 5 bases. Per the germline V gene, CDR1 is SGHDT and CDR2 is YYEEEE. V was pared by 4 bases and J by 4 bases, with 15 bases between. The CDR3 has 14 residues. The CDR3 sequence: CASSETASLYEQYF. CDR3 bases: TGTGCCAGCAGCGAGACAGCCAGCTTATACGAGCAGTACTTC. Based on the CDR3 plus reference TRBV5-6 and TRBJ2-7, the full variable domain is DAGVTQSPTHLIKTRGQQVTLRCSPKSGHDTVSWYQQALGQGPQFIFQYYEEEERQRGNFPDRFSGHQFPNYSSELNVNALLLGDSALYLCASSETASLYEQYFGPGTRLTVT.

This clone was seen once. This sequence joins TRBV4-1 and TRBJ2-2; 12 nucleotides agree with TRBD2. V shed 4 bases and J 4 bases; nucleotides not matched to a gene: 1. Germline V CDR1 and CDR2: MGHRA, YSYEKL. This CDR3 has 15 residues. The CDR3 protein is CASSRGLAGTGELFF. Here the CDR3 DNA reads TGCGCCAGCAGCCGGGGACTAGCGGGCACCGGGGAGCTGTTTTTT.

In regard to this clone: Compared with germline, one end of the junction differs, possibly owing to a read error. The V gene is TRBV19, the J gene TRBJ1-1; no reliable D call. CDR3 length: 13 amino acids. The V gene's germline CDR1 is LNHDA and CDR2 SQIVND (reference sequence). The CDR3 sequence: CASSVILYTEVFF. CDR3 sequence (DNA): TGTGCCAGTAGTGTCATACTATACACTGAAGTTTTCTTT.

This clone has just one count. The V and J genes are TRBV7-9 and TRBJ2-2; no clear D gene. Looked up from germline, CDR1 is SEHNR and CDR2 is FQNEAQ (reference sequence). Trimming took 3 bases from V and 4 from J, leaving 3 bases between them. The CDR3 is made up of 12 amino acids. In DNA, the CDR3 is TGTGCCAGCAGCTTCAGCACCGGGGAGCTGTTTTTT. It is translated as CASSFSTGELFF.

The rearrangement links TRBV5-1 to TRBJ1-1; D is undetermined. The CDR3 consists of 13 residues. From germline, CDR1 is SGHRS and CDR2 YFSETQ. Trimming stripped 0 bases from V and 1 base from J, with 4 bases between. The CDR3 protein is CASSLEANTEAFF. CDR3 DNA: TGCGCCAGCAGCTTGGAAGCGAACACTGAAGCTTTCTTT.

The chain combines TRBV7-2 with TRBJ2-2; 11 bases are shared with TRBD2. CDR1 is SGHTA and CDR2 is FQGNSA in the germline V gene. The CDR3 is made up of 16 amino acids. V was pared by 5 bases and J by 8 bases, with 10 bases of the junction left unmatched. CDR3: CASSRNSGGARGELFF. The DNA for the CDR3 is TGTGCCAGCAGCCGAAATAGCGGGGGGGCTCGAGGGGAGCTGTTTTTT.

This sequence joins TRBV7-8 and TRBJ2-7; D uncertain. The ends were cut back, 6 bases at V and 1 base at J, with 22 bases in the middle. From germline, CDR1 is SGHVS and CDR2 FQNEAQ. The CDR3 has 17 residues. The DNA of the CDR3 is TGTGCCAGCAGAAACGGCCTACCGGCGGAGATTTCCTACGAGCAGTACTTC. Translated, it gives CASRNGLPAEISYEQYF.

This chain joins TRBV10-1 and TRBJ1-2; possibly TRBD1 for D (6 bases). The CDR3 has 13 amino acids. Trimming removed 3 bases from V and 6 bases from J, with 11 bases in between. From germline, CDR1 is WNHNN and CDR2 SYGVQD (reference sequence). The CDR3 is CASSDSGANGYTF. Written as DNA, the CDR3 is TGCGCCAGCAGTGATTCAGGGGCGAATGGCTACACCTTC.

The chain uses TRBV6-1 and TRBJ1-5; TRBD1 aligns across 9 bases. The J segment lost 2 bases and the V segment lost 5 bases, leaving 7 bases of the junction unmatched. The germline V gene encodes CDR1 MNHNS and CDR2 SASEGT. This CDR3 contains 16 residues. CDR3 loop: CASSQEQGAGNQPQHF. As DNA, the CDR3 is TGTGCCAGCAGTCAAGAACAGGGGGCTGGCAATCAGCCCCAGCATTTT.

The rearrangement joins TRBV7-9 to TRBJ1-4; D unclear. The CDR3 runs 15 residues. V was shortened by 6 bases and J by 4 bases, with 15 bases between the two germline ends. CDR1 is SEHNR, CDR2 FQNEAQ, per germline (reference sequence). CDR3 amino acids: CASRAGLLINEKLFF. The CDR3 DNA is TGTGCCAGCAGGGCCGGACTCCTGATTAATGAAAAACTGTTTTTT.

The chain employs TRBV7-8 and TRBJ2-3; the match to TRBD2 covers 10 bases. J gave up 3 bases and V 1 base, and 4 bases lay outside the gene matches. CDR1 is SGHVS, CDR2 FQNEAQ, per germline. The CDR3 covers 16 residues. CDR3 in amino acids: CASSLGLAGRTDTQYF. CDR3 nucleotide sequence: TGTGCCAGCAGCTTAGGACTAGCGGGTCGAACAGATACGCAGTATTTT.

The CDR3 DNA follows: TGTGCCAGCACTCCCGGGGGGAATACGCAGTATTTT. Amino acids: CASTPGGNTQYF. The genes are TRBV27 and TRBJ2-3; TRBD2 matches at 7 bases. V was clipped by 7 bases and J by 7 bases; unmatched bases: 5. This CDR3 is 12 amino acids long. Germline-derived CDR1 and CDR2 are MNHEY and SMNVEV (reference sequence).

The gene calls are TRBV28 and TRBJ1-2; D gene uncertain. The V gene lost 4 bases and the J gene lost 6 bases, with 18 bases spanning the gap. CDR1 and CDR2 (germline): MDHEN, SYDVKM. CDR3 length equals 15 residues. The CDR3: CASSSPRGDLHGYTF. CDR3 in DNA: TGTGCCAGCAGTTCGCCCCGGGGTGATCTACATGGCTACACCTTC.

This clone was counted once. The chain is built from TRBV6-6 and TRBJ1-2; D perhaps matches TRBD1 (5 bases). V was cut by 8 bases and J by 4 bases, with 17 bases left in between. The germline gives CDR1 MNHNY, CDR2 SVGAGI (reference sequence). The CDR3 sequence is 14 residues long. CDR3 region: CASLPQGLGYGYTF. In nucleotides, the CDR3 is TGTGCCAGCCTCCCGCAGGGCCTCGGCTATGGCTACACCTTC.

Details on this clone: At the DNA level, this CDR3 is encoded by other sequences in the same sample as well. The CDR3 nucleotides read TGTGCCAGCAGCTTAAGGACAGGGGAAGCTTTCTTT. Translating it yields CASSLRTGEAFF. The rearrangement joins TRBV5-6 to TRBJ1-1; 8 bases match TRBD1. The junction had 2 bases not matched to a gene; V was cut back by 2 bases and J by 8 bases. The CDR3 has 12 amino acids. CDR1 SGHDT and CDR2 YYEEEE come from the germline V gene.

This rearrangement joins TRBV5-1 to TRBJ1-2, with D hard to call. The CDR3 is made up of 12 amino acids. Trimming removed 0 bases from V and 4 bases from J, with 4 bases in between. Germline CDR1 reads SGHRS; CDR2 reads YFSETQ. The CDR3 DNA follows: TGCGCCAGCAGCTTGGCGCGCTATGGCTACACCTTC. Protein product: CASSLARYGYTF.

The chain uses TRBV5-6 and TRBJ1-4; 7 nucleotides align to TRBD1. Germline CDR1 SGHDT, CDR2 YYEEEE. V was clipped by 4 bases and J by 3 bases; unmatched bases: 9. This CDR3 spans 16 amino acids. The CDR3 region is CASSIRPGQANEKLFF. The DNA for the CDR3 is TGTGCCAGCAGCATACGACCTGGACAGGCTAATGAAAAACTGTTTTTT.

The chain joins TRBV27 to TRBJ1-1; D is possibly TRBD1 (6 bases). The CDR3 spans 13 residues. V was pared by 5 bases and J by 8 bases, with 15 bases between. Germline CDR1 and CDR2: MNHEY and SMNVEV (reference sequence). In DNA form, the CDR3 reads TGTGCCAGCAGTACGCAAGGGGGAGAGGAAGCTTTCTTT. It encodes CASSTQGGEEAFF.

In its sample, this clone was seen once. The V and J genes are TRBV2 and TRBJ1-2; perhaps TRBD1 as D (6 bases). The CDR3 has 16 amino acids. Between the trimmed V and J ends, which lost 4 bases and 6 bases, there was a span of 21 bases. Germline CDR1 reads SNHLY; CDR2 reads FYNNEI. The CDR3 is CASSAASYRDEDGYTF. The DNA of the CDR3 is TGTGCCAGCAGTGCAGCATCTTACAGGGATGAAGATGGCTACACCTTC. Full variable domain (rest looked up from reference TRBV2 and TRBJ1-2): EPEVTQTPSHQVTQMGQEVILRCVPISNHLYFYWYRQILGQKVEFLVSFYNNEISEKSEIFDDQFSVERPDGSNFTLKIRSTKLEDSAMYFCASSAASYRDEDGYTFGSGTRLTVV.

The rearrangement joins TRBV5-1 to TRBJ1-1, with a tentative D call TRBD1 (6 bases). V gave up 3 bases and J gave up 5 bases, with 20 bases separating them. Germline V gives CDR1 SGHRS, CDR2 YFSETQ. The CDR3 totals 16 residues. CDR3 coding DNA: TGCGCCAGCAGCTCGCCGACAGGTGGCTGGGGAACTGAAGCTTTCTTT. Protein sequence: CASSSPTGGWGTEAFF.